The rows below give T cell receptor beta chains drawn from one sample of a study of control samples from healthy donors and cancer patients. Method: immunoSEQ multiplex PCR; TCRdb's copy keeps in-frame clones and lacks some. Of 35,000 to 50,000 clones listed, around 87% were seen once; the top ten hold roughly 10%. The specimen sequenced was PBMCs. The receptors stem from a woman aged 60-70 years with lung cancer. Each CDR3 is given with its conserved first and last residue.

TRBV12-5,16,TRBJ1-5,CASGLPPGQGVQPQHF
TRBV28,14,TRBJ1-5,CASSSDRRNQPQHF
TRBV4-1,16,TRBJ1-1,CASSPGQGDPYTEAFF
TRBV4-3,15,TRBJ2-5,CASSQEVALGETQYF
TRBV6-2/TRBV6-3,16,TRBJ1-3,CASSSPTGARSNTIYF
TRBV11-3,14,TRBJ2-7,CASSLEDRGGEQYF
TRBV24-1,16,TRBJ2-5,CATSDSHPDRAETQYF
TRBV19,15,TRBJ1-5,CASSIRPNEAQPQHF
TRBV2,15,TRBJ1-6,CASVPSISYNSPLHF
TRBV7-9,13,TRBJ1-1,CASSLLGNTEAFF
TRBV5-1,15,TRBJ2-7,CASSYRDSSTYEQYF
TRBV4-2,16,TRBJ2-2,CASSHLLAGNTGELFF
TRBV29-1,13,TRBJ2-5,CSVTGTGDETQYF
TRBV6-5,15,TRBJ1-5,CASRDGTGYNQPQHF
TRBV6-2/TRBV6-3,16,TRBJ2-7,CASSLRRLRGGNEQYF
TRBV7-6,16,TRBJ2-1,CASSSLWLAGDNEQFF
TRBV7-9,19,TRBJ2-6,CASSTNGGTGRSGANVLTF
TRBV3-1/TRBV3-2,14,TRBJ1-1,CASTPARGLTEAFF
TRBV6-5,14,TRBJ2-5,CASSRNGRQETQYF
TRBV5-4,16,TRBJ2-7,CASSSKSSQGGEEQYF
TRBV29-1,13,TRBJ1-1,CSAPSGSNTEAFF
TRBV4-1,18,TRBJ1-1,CASSQDWGGTGAPTEAFF
TRBV27,13,TRBJ1-5,CASSPIQDQPQHF
TRBV28,11,TRBJ2-7,CASRKLVEQYF
TRBV4-1,14,TRBJ1-1,CASSRGQANTEAFF
TRBV7-2,16,TRBJ2-5,CASSLEALAGRETQYF
TRBV10-3,14,TRBJ2-1,CAIGGRELYNEQFF
TRBV7-9,13,TRBJ2-1,CASSSGQNNEQFF
TRBV7-9,15,TRBJ1-4,CASSFEDRANEKLFF
TRBV19,12,TRBJ1-1,CASSIVDSEAFF
TRBV2,18,TRBJ2-5,CASSLGTSGRARGEAQYF
TRBV30,15,TRBJ2-3,CAWRLLAGYTDTQYF
TRBV5-1,15,TRBJ2-2,CASSRWTENTGELFF
TRBV11-2,13,TRBJ2-1,CASSLVGGNEQFF
TRBV30,11,TRBJ2-7,CAWRTGTGPYF
TRBV27,15,TRBJ2-7,CASSPPGTGGYEQYF
TRBV9,16,TRBJ1-4,CASSASGTGGNEKLFF
TRBV7-2,16,TRBJ2-1,CASSPPGTGSYNEQFF
TRBV7-9,14,TRBJ1-2,CASSLVGEGGGYTF
TRBV6-6,13,TRBJ1-1,CASSWGQNTEAFF
TRBV14,14,TRBJ1-3,CASSSWGSGNTIYF